This paragraph reports one T cell receptor beta chain. Its antigen is unidentified. This CDR3 has 13 amino acids. Trimming took 4 bases from V and 3 from J, leaving 6 bases between them. Germline-derived CDR1 and CDR2 are SNHLY and FYNNEI. This entry comes from a study of cytomegalovirus exposure and HLA in healthy donors. Study-level points and caveats: Earlier analysis found most TCR beta V segments productive about 87% or about 30% of the time.

A multiplex PCR was run with 60 Vbeta primers and 13 Jbeta primers. Here immunoSEQ multiplex PCR was the method, and the copy in TCRdb shows in-frame clones only, minus some. The sample shows around 150,000 clones, roughly 79% of them seen only once. Sequencing was carried out using PBMCs. This chain joins TRBV2 and TRBJ1-4; D is ambiguous. This clonotype was obtained from a woman aged 45-65 years in good health and CMV-seronegative. CDR3 sequence: CASSAVANEKLFF. Here the CDR3 DNA reads TGTGCCAGCAGTGCGGTAGCTAATGAAAAACTGTTTTTT.